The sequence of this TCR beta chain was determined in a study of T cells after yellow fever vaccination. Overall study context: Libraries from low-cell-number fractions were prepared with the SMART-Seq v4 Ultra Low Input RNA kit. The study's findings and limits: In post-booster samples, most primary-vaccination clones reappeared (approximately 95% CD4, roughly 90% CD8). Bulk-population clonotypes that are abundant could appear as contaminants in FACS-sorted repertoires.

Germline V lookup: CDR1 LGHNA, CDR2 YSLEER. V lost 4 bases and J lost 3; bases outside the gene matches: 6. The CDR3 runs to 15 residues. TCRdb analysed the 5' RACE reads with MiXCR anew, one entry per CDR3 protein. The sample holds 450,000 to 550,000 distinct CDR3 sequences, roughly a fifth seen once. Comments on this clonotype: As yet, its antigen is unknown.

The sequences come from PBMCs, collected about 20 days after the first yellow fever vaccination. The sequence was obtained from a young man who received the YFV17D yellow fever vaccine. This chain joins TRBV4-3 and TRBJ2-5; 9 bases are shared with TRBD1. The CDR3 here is CASSRGQGREETQYF. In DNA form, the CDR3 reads TGCGCCAGCAGCCGCGGACAGGGGCGGGAAGAGACCCAGTACTTC.